This note documents a single TCR beta chain sequence. The CDR3 runs 13 residues. In germline, CDR1 is MNHEY, CDR2 SVGAGI. Trimming at V came to 6 bases and at J to 2 bases, leaving 4 bases not matched to a gene. This specimen belongs to a study of cytomegalovirus exposure and HLA in healthy donors. Some clones are missing from TCRdb's copy, which holds only in-frame ones; the method was immunoSEQ multiplex PCR. The sample lists 97,000 or so clones; about 83% were seen once. What was sequenced was PBMCs. The chain is built from TRBV6-5 and TRBJ2-7; 7 nucleotides agree with TRBD1. The TCR comes from a woman aged 30 to 39 in good health and CMV-seronegative. Here the CDR3 DNA reads TGTGCCAGCAGGGGGGACAGTCCCTACGAGCAGTACTTC. Protein sequence: CASRGDSPYEQYF.